The rows below give T cell receptor beta chains drawn from one sample of a study of cytomegalovirus exposure and HLA in healthy donors. Clones were sequenced by immunoSEQ multiplex PCR, and TCRdb holds only the in-frame ones, with some missing. The table includes 55,000 to 85,000 clones, more than 75% detected once. The sample taken for sequencing was PBMCs. Receptors were obtained from a young man in good health and CMV-seropositive. CDR3s include the opening cysteine and the closing phenylalanine or tryptophan. A D gene is named only where the DNA matches it firmly. A clone size is listed for some rows: how often the clone was seen (once, few, many), or a class if it is expanded.

d_gene	abundance	v_gene	j_gene	CDR3aa	CDR3nt
TRBD1	NA	TRBV4-1	TRBJ2-7	CASSQGTGTSYEQYF	TGCGCCAGCAGCCAAGGGACAGGGACCTCCTACGAGCAGTACTTC
NA	NA	TRBV5-4	TRBJ1-5	CASSPTPTGSNQPQHF	TGTGCCAGCAGCCCAACCCCGACAGGTAGCAATCAGCCCCAGCATTTT
TRBD2	few	TRBV25-1	TRBJ2-7	CASSARDASGYEQYF	TGTGCCAGCAGTGCTAGAGATGCTAGCGGCTACGAGCAGTACTTC
NA	NA	TRBV10-2	TRBJ1-1	CASRGGPEAFF	TGCGCCAGCAGGGGGGGGCCGGAAGCTTTCTTT
NA	NA	TRBV30	TRBJ1-6	CAWSVRETYNSPLHF	TGTGCCTGGAGTGTACGGGAAACCTATAATTCACCCCTCCACTTT
TRBD2	NA	TRBV30	TRBJ2-5	CAWNIGLAGGLETQYF	TGTGCCTGGAATATCGGACTAGCGGGGGGGCTAGAGACCCAGTACTTC
TRBD2	NA	TRBV5-4	TRBJ2-7	CASSLNSGTGEQYF	TGTGCCAGCAGCTTGAATAGCGGGACGGGCGAGCAGTACTTC
NA	NA	TRBV30	TRBJ1-2	CAWALGDWGYTF	TGTGCCTGGGCCCTAGGCGATTGGGGCTACACCTTC
TRBD1	NA	TRBV30	TRBJ2-7	CAWSPDRVEWGEQYF	TGTGCCTGGTCCCCCGACAGGGTAGAATGGGGCGAGCAGTACTTC
TRBD1	NA	TRBV10-2	TRBJ1-1	CASRSGGNTEAFF	TGCGCCAGCAGGTCAGGGGGCAACACTGAAGCTTTCTTT
TRBD2	NA	TRBV27	TRBJ2-7	CASSLYAGGSYEQYF	TGTGCCAGCAGTTTATATGCGGGGGGCTCCTACGAGCAGTACTTC
NA	few	TRBV4-1	TRBJ1-5	CASSQAPDSYQPQHF	TGCGCCAGCAGCCAAGCCCCTGACAGTTATCAGCCCCAGCATTTT
TRBD2	once	TRBV10-1	TRBJ2-7	CASGTSGGVEQYF	TGCGCCAGCGGAACTAGCGGGGGCGTCGAGCAGTACTTC
NA	few	TRBV6-5	TRBJ1-1	CASSYSAGGGTEAFF	TGTGCCAGCAGTTACTCGGCGGGGGGTGGCACTGAAGCTTTCTTT
TRBD2	NA	TRBV4-2	TRBJ2-1	CASSQDTTSGSSSYNEQFF	TGTGCCAGCAGCCAAGACACGACTAGCGGGAGTTCGTCCTACAATGAGCAGTTCTTC
NA	once	TRBV7-9	TRBJ1-5	CASSFGQTNQPQHF	TGTGCCAGCAGCTTTGGGCAGACCAATCAGCCCCAGCATTTT
NA	NA	TRBV2	TRBJ2-7	CASSDGRVPGEQYF	TGTGCCAGCAGTGATGGTCGAGTTCCGGGCGAGCAGTACTTC
TRBD1	large	TRBV15	TRBJ2-2	CATSSEDRGHTGELFF	TGTGCCACCAGCAGTGAGGACAGGGGACACACCGGGGAGCTGTTTTTT
NA	NA	TRBV27	TRBJ2-6	CASSSGVGANVLTF	TGTGCCAGCAGTTCAGGGGTTGGGGCCAACGTCCTGACTTTC
NA	NA	TRBV10-3	TRBJ2-7	CAISEEGVSYEQYF	TGTGCCATCAGTGAAGAAGGGGTCTCCTACGAGCAGTACTTC
NA	NA	TRBV27	TRBJ2-1	CASGIAVYNEQFF	TGTGCCAGCGGCATAGCGGTCTACAATGAGCAGTTCTTC
NA	once	TRBV30	TRBJ1-5	CAWSVGATDQPQHF	TGTGCCTGGAGTGTCGGAGCAACCGATCAGCCCCAGCATTTT
NA	NA	TRBV7-6	TRBJ1-3	CASSLATGSGNTIYF	TGTGCCAGCAGCTTAGCAACGGGCTCTGGAAACACCATATATTTT
NA	once	TRBV9	TRBJ1-2	CASSSAPSLDGLNYGYTF	TGTGCCAGCAGCTCTGCCCCCTCTCTTGATGGCTTAAACTATGGCTACACCTTC
TRBD1	NA	TRBV6-5	TRBJ2-1	CASRRGQMSDEQFF	TGTGCCAGCAGAAGGGGACAGATGAGCGATGAGCAGTTCTTC
NA	NA	TRBV30	TRBJ1-2	CAWSSLVDYTF	TGTGCCTGGAGTTCTTTGGTAGACTACACCTTC
NA	NA	TRBV6-5	TRBJ1-5	CASSYSSDQPQHF	TGTGCCAGCAGTTACTCGAGTGATCAGCCCCAGCATTTT
NA	NA	TRBV5-1	TRBJ2-5	CASSSQEPQETQYF	TGCGCCAGCAGCTCCCAGGAACCCCAAGAGACCCAGTACTTC
TRBD2	NA	TRBV6-5	TRBJ2-2	CASSYSTSGGAGELFF	TGTGCCAGCAGTTACTCGACTAGCGGGGGGGCCGGGGAGCTGTTTTTT
NA	NA	TRBV5-6	TRBJ1-2	CASRLMNYGYTF	TGTGCCAGCAGATTAATGAACTATGGCTACACCTTC
TRBD1	NA	TRBV5-1	TRBJ1-2	CASSGQGSYGYTF	TGCGCCAGCAGCGGACAGGGCTCCTATGGCTACACCTTC
NA	NA	TRBV5-6	TRBJ2-7	CASRSRRDKSSYEQYF	TGTGCCAGCCGATCAAGAAGGGACAAGAGCTCCTACGAGCAGTACTTC
NA	NA	TRBV5-6	TRBJ2-5	CASSLADSETQYF	TGTGCCAGCAGCCTAGCCGATTCAGAGACCCAGTACTTC
NA	NA	TRBV6-1	TRBJ1-2	CASSELNSGLTF	TGTGCCAGCAGTGAACTTAACTCAGGTCTCACCTTC
NA	few	TRBV29-1	TRBJ1-4	CSVQSGSNEKLFF	TGCAGCGTCCAATCCGGGTCTAATGAAAAACTGTTTTTT
NA	NA	TRBV30	TRBJ1-6	CAWSGQEWSPLHF	TGTGCCTGGAGTGGCCAGGAATGGTCACCCCTCCACTTT
NA	NA	TRBV2	TRBJ2-3	CASKGPDTQYF	TGTGCCAGCAAGGGGCCAGATACGCAGTATTTT
NA	NA	TRBV6-5	TRBJ1-1	CASSRTTSNTEAFF	TGTGCCAGCAGCCGTACAACCTCGAACACTGAAGCTTTCTTT
TRBD1	NA	TRBV10-3	TRBJ2-7	CAISGTEKSYEQYF	TGTGCCATCAGCGGGACAGAAAAATCCTACGAGCAGTACTTC
NA	NA	TRBV2	TRBJ2-7	CASRDSSSYEQYF	TGTGCCAGCAGGGACTCCAGCTCCTACGAGCAGTACTTC
TRBD1	few	TRBV6-1	TRBJ1-5	CASSEYRGGGPQHF	TGTGCCAGCAGTGAATACAGGGGAGGAGGGCCCCAGCATTTT
TRBD1	NA	TRBV29-1	TRBJ2-1	CSVEAGGVYNEQFF	TGCAGCGTTGAAGCAGGGGGCGTTTACAATGAGCAGTTCTTC
NA	NA	TRBV5-1	TRBJ1-2	CASSHDNNYGYTF	TGCGCCAGCAGCCACGACAATAACTATGGCTACACCTTC
TRBD1	NA	TRBV10-3	TRBJ1-4	CAISESRTGNEKLFF	TGTGCCATCAGTGAGTCGAGGACAGGGAATGAAAAACTGTTTTTT
NA	NA	TRBV28	TRBJ1-6	CASSLALSYNSPLHF	TGTGCCAGCAGTTTAGCGCTCTCCTATAATTCACCCCTCCACTTT
TRBD1	NA	TRBV6-5	TRBJ2-6	CASSQGAGANVLTF	TGTGCCAGCAGTCAGGGGGCTGGGGCCAACGTCCTGACTTTC
NA	NA	TRBV6-1	TRBJ1-5	CASSEANRDNQPQHF	TGTGCCAGCAGTGAAGCAAACAGGGATAACCAGCCCCAGCATTTT
NA	once	TRBV30	TRBJ2-1	CAWSEGISSYNEQFF	TGTGCCTGGAGTGAGGGGATAAGCTCCTACAATGAGCAGTTCTTC
NA	NA	TRBV4-1	TRBJ1-6	CASSYGTNSPLHF	TGCGCCAGCAGCTACGGGACAAATTCACCCCTCCACTTT
TRBD1	NA	TRBV19	TRBJ1-6	CASSIPGTGDSPLHF	TGTGCCAGTAGTATTCCCGGGACAGGGGACTCACCCCTCCACTTT
NA	NA	TRBV10-3	TRBJ2-5	CAISGGPQETQYF	TGTGCCATCAGTGGAGGTCCCCAAGAGACCCAGTACTTC
NA	few	TRBV30	TRBJ1-4	CAWREGATNEKLFF	TGTGCCTGGAGAGAGGGCGCAACTAATGAAAAACTGTTTTTT
NA	NA	TRBV9	TRBJ2-1	CASSLQGWDEQFF	TGTGCCAGCAGCCTACAGGGTTGGGATGAGCAGTTCTTC
NA	NA	TRBV7-9	TRBJ2-1	CASSPRPGSSDEQFF	TGTGCCAGCAGCCCACGACCGGGGTCCTCGGACGAGCAGTTCTTC
TRBD1	NA	TRBV7-7	TRBJ1-5	CASSFRDRGCNQPQHF	TGTGCTAGCAGCTTCCGGGACAGGGGGTGCAATCAGCCCCAGCATTTT